This T cell receptor beta chain was profiled in a study of CXCR3-negative and CXCR3-positive naive CD8 T cells. Study outcomes and limitations: Most assays were run on fresh PBMCs (CXCR3 expression partially decreased after cryopreservation).

Remarks on this clonotype: Its antigen remains unknown.

The study made its TRB cDNA libraries by 5' RACE, adding UMI labels. TCRdb derives one entry per CDR3 protein from the 5' RACE reads, leaving out DNA. The sample includes 50,000 to 65,000 distinct CDR3 sequences. CD8+ T cell subsets were each sorted in triplicate, 300,000 cells apiece. The CDR3 runs 13 residues. From germline, CDR1 is SNHLY and CDR2 FYNNEI. This clonotype originated in a human donor in good health. Some clones in this sample may be carry-over from other donors' samples. The sequencing input was memory CD8+ T cells from blood. The genes are TRBV2 and TRBJ1-5. The CDR3 loop reads CASSDIRNQPQHF.